A selection of T cell receptor beta chains follows, all from one sample in a study of blood T cell repertoires in COVID-19. The repertoire was sequenced with immunoSEQ multiplex PCR; TCRdb's copy has only in-frame clones and lacks some. This table has 100,000 to 150,000 clones, around 83% appearing once. What was sequenced was peripheral blood. The receptors shown here come from a woman older than 75 with COVID-19, enrolled during active disease. Both conserved end residues are part of each CDR3. Fields, in order: J gene, clone size, D gene, V gene, CDR3 protein, CDR3 DNA. D genes are given only for firm matches. Size values are once, few and many counts, or a class for expanded clones, and some rows have none.

j_call: TRBJ2-7
clone_size: few
d_call: TRBD1
v_call: TRBV7-9
cdr3_aa: CASSDKTGVSYEQYF
cdr3_nt: TGTGCCAGCAGCGACAAGACAGGGGTTTCCTACGAGCAGTACTTC

j_call: TRBJ2-1
clone_size: NA
d_call: TRBD1
v_call: TRBV6-5
cdr3_aa: CASSQGQGNEQFF
cdr3_nt: TGTGCCAGCAGCCAGGGACAGGGCAATGAGCAGTTCTTC

j_call: TRBJ2-7
clone_size: NA
d_call: TRBD2
v_call: TRBV5-8
cdr3_aa: CASSLVAGSSEQYF
cdr3_nt: TGTGCCAGCAGCTTGGTAGCGGGATCAAGCGAGCAGTACTTC

j_call: TRBJ2-2
clone_size: NA
d_call: NA
v_call: TRBV7-3
cdr3_aa: CASSSQGPGAGELFF
cdr3_nt: TGTGCCAGCAGCTCCCAGGGCCCGGGTGCCGGGGAGCTGTTTTTT

j_call: TRBJ2-5
clone_size: NA
d_call: NA
v_call: TRBV9
cdr3_aa: CASSEYGGRGETQYF
cdr3_nt: TGTGCCAGCAGCGAGTACGGGGGTCGCGGAGAGACCCAGTACTTC

j_call: TRBJ2-5
clone_size: NA
d_call: TRBD1
v_call: TRBV27
cdr3_aa: CASSLARTGTQYF
cdr3_nt: TGTGCCAGCAGTTTAGCTCGGACAGGGACACAGTACTTC

j_call: TRBJ1-6
clone_size: NA
d_call: TRBD1
v_call: TRBV14
cdr3_aa: CASSRTGTGYNSPLHF
cdr3_nt: TGTGCCAGCAGCCGGACCGGGACAGGGTATAATTCACCCCTCCACTTT

j_call: TRBJ2-1
clone_size: NA
d_call: TRBD2
v_call: TRBV7-2
cdr3_aa: CASSPAAGGGNEQFF
cdr3_nt: TGTGCCAGCAGCCCGGCGGCAGGCGGGGGCAATGAGCAGTTCTTC

j_call: TRBJ2-5
clone_size: NA
d_call: NA
v_call: TRBV19
cdr3_aa: CASRGSQETQYF
cdr3_nt: TGTGCCAGTAGGGGCAGCCAAGAGACCCAGTACTTC

j_call: TRBJ2-5
clone_size: NA
d_call: TRBD2
v_call: TRBV5-6
cdr3_aa: CASSHRTSGSADPQYF
cdr3_nt: TGTGCCAGCAGCCACAGGACTAGCGGGAGCGCGGATCCCCAGTACTTC

j_call: TRBJ2-3
clone_size: few
d_call: TRBD2
v_call: TRBV29-1
cdr3_aa: CSVRFAGDSDTQYF
cdr3_nt: TGCAGCGTTCGGTTTGCGGGAGACTCAGATACGCAGTATTTT

j_call: TRBJ2-7
clone_size: NA
d_call: TRBD2
v_call: TRBV9
cdr3_aa: CASSVGTSGSHEQYF
cdr3_nt: TGTGCCAGCAGCGTAGGAACTAGCGGGAGTCACGAGCAGTACTTC

j_call: TRBJ2-6
clone_size: NA
d_call: TRBD1
v_call: TRBV6-1
cdr3_aa: CASSGDRGRVSGANVLTF
cdr3_nt: TGTGCCAGCAGTGGGGACAGGGGGCGCGTCTCTGGGGCCAACGTCCTGACTTTC

j_call: TRBJ1-3
clone_size: NA
d_call: NA
v_call: TRBV18
cdr3_aa: CASSAGLAGNTIYF
cdr3_nt: TGTGCCAGCTCGGCAGGACTCGCTGGAAACACCATATATTTT

j_call: TRBJ2-1
clone_size: NA
d_call: NA
v_call: TRBV4-1
cdr3_aa: CASSQDPGENYNEQFF
cdr3_nt: TGCGCCAGCAGCCAAGATCCGGGAGAGAACTACAATGAGCAGTTCTTC

j_call: TRBJ2-2
clone_size: NA
d_call: NA
v_call: TRBV6-4
cdr3_aa: CASSDRPSNTPRSKDTDPGELFF
cdr3_nt: TGTGCCAGCAGTGACCGACCCTCCAACACCCCCCGATCAAAAGACACCGATCCCGGGGAGCTGTTTTTT

j_call: TRBJ1-5
clone_size: NA
d_call: TRBD1
v_call: TRBV6-4
cdr3_aa: CASSDSVGQGINQPQHF
cdr3_nt: TGTGCCAGCAGTGACTCCGTGGGACAGGGAATTAATCAGCCCCAGCATTTT

j_call: TRBJ2-2
clone_size: once
d_call: TRBD2
v_call: TRBV4-2
cdr3_aa: CASSQRVAGGRYTGELFF
cdr3_nt: TGTGCCAGCAGCCAAAGAGTGGCGGGAGGTCGGTATACCGGGGAGCTGTTTTTT

j_call: TRBJ1-5
clone_size: NA
d_call: TRBD1
v_call: TRBV27
cdr3_aa: CASSLAGQINQPQHF
cdr3_nt: TGTGCCAGCAGTTTAGCGGGACAGATTAATCAGCCCCAGCATTTT

j_call: TRBJ2-5
clone_size: NA
d_call: NA
v_call: TRBV3-1/TRBV3-2
cdr3_aa: CASSPYGETQYF
cdr3_nt: TGTGCCAGCAGTCCTTACGGGGAGACCCAGTACTTC

j_call: TRBJ2-5
clone_size: NA
d_call: NA
v_call: TRBV5-1
cdr3_aa: CASSLMREETQYF
cdr3_nt: TGCGCCAGCAGCTTGATGCGGGAAGAGACCCAGTACTTC

j_call: TRBJ2-7
clone_size: once
d_call: TRBD1
v_call: TRBV27
cdr3_aa: CASSSLTGVSLSYEQYF
cdr3_nt: TGTGCCAGCAGTTCACTAACAGGGGTTTCCCTCTCCTACGAGCAGTACTTC

j_call: TRBJ1-4
clone_size: NA
d_call: NA
v_call: TRBV4-2
cdr3_aa: CASSRLTGGGEKLFF
cdr3_nt: TGTGCCAGCAGCCGGTTGACAGGTGGAGGCGAAAAACTGTTTTTT

j_call: TRBJ2-4
clone_size: NA
d_call: NA
v_call: TRBV10-2
cdr3_aa: CASRSSGEENIQYF
cdr3_nt: TGCGCCAGCAGGAGTTCTGGGGAGGAAAACATTCAGTACTTC

j_call: TRBJ2-5
clone_size: NA
d_call: TRBD2
v_call: TRBV9
cdr3_aa: CASSVGTSGYQETQYF
cdr3_nt: TGTGCCAGCAGCGTAGGGACTAGCGGATACCAAGAGACCCAGTACTTC

j_call: TRBJ2-7
clone_size: NA
d_call: NA
v_call: TRBV6-5
cdr3_aa: CATSRGTYSYEQYF
cdr3_nt: TGTGCCACTTCCCGCGGGACCTACTCCTACGAGCAGTACTTC

j_call: TRBJ1-3
clone_size: NA
d_call: TRBD1
v_call: TRBV28
cdr3_aa: CASSSPRTGASSGNTIYF
cdr3_nt: TGTGCCAGCAGTTCCCCAAGGACAGGAGCCTCCTCTGGAAACACCATATATTTT

j_call: TRBJ2-1
clone_size: NA
d_call: TRBD2
v_call: TRBV6-6
cdr3_aa: CASSLREGGNNEQFF
cdr3_nt: TGTGCCAGCAGTTTACGAGAGGGAGGGAACAATGAGCAGTTCTTC

j_call: TRBJ2-7
clone_size: NA
d_call: NA
v_call: TRBV12-3/TRBV12-4
cdr3_aa: CASSSLARYEQYF
cdr3_nt: TGTGCCAGCAGTTCACTTGCTAGATACGAGCAGTACTTC

j_call: TRBJ1-2
clone_size: NA
d_call: TRBD1
v_call: TRBV7-8
cdr3_aa: CASSLNRGLYYGYTF
cdr3_nt: TGTGCCAGCAGCTTAAACAGGGGTCTTTACTATGGCTACACCTTC

j_call: TRBJ2-3
clone_size: NA
d_call: NA
v_call: TRBV7-2
cdr3_aa: CASREGASDTQYF
cdr3_nt: TGTGCCAGCAGGGAAGGGGCATCGGATACGCAGTATTTT

j_call: TRBJ2-7
clone_size: NA
d_call: TRBD1
v_call: TRBV28
cdr3_aa: CASSKQGAISYEQYF
cdr3_nt: TGTGCCAGCAGCAAACAGGGGGCAATATCCTACGAGCAGTACTTC

j_call: TRBJ2-5
clone_size: NA
d_call: TRBD2
v_call: TRBV4-2
cdr3_aa: CASSQAGSSGRPETQYF
cdr3_nt: TGTGCCAGCAGCCAAGCGGGGAGTAGCGGGAGACCCGAGACCCAGTACTTC

j_call: TRBJ1-4
clone_size: NA
d_call: NA
v_call: TRBV10-3
cdr3_aa: CAISDTSTNEKLFF
cdr3_nt: TGTGCCATCAGTGACACTTCAACTAATGAAAAACTGTTTTTT

j_call: TRBJ1-2
clone_size: NA
d_call: NA
v_call: TRBV19
cdr3_aa: CASSIGSSANYGYTF
cdr3_nt: TGTGCCAGTAGTATAGGGTCTTCAGCTAACTATGGCTACACCTTC

j_call: TRBJ2-3
clone_size: NA
d_call: TRBD2
v_call: TRBV19
cdr3_aa: CASRTSGTDTQYF
cdr3_nt: TGTGCCAGTAGGACTAGCGGCACAGATACGCAGTATTTT

j_call: TRBJ1-2
clone_size: NA
d_call: NA
v_call: TRBV11-2
cdr3_aa: CASSLDLSSYGYTF
cdr3_nt: TGTGCCAGCAGCTTAGATCTTAGTTCCTATGGCTACACCTTC

j_call: TRBJ1-2
clone_size: NA
d_call: NA
v_call: TRBV5-1
cdr3_aa: CASSKGGSYGYTF
cdr3_nt: TGCGCCAGCAGCAAAGGGGGTAGCTATGGCTACACCTTC

j_call: TRBJ1-2
clone_size: NA
d_call: NA
v_call: TRBV6-5
cdr3_aa: CASSYGGGYTF
cdr3_nt: TGTGCCAGCAGTTATGGGGGGGGCTACACCTTC

j_call: TRBJ1-2
clone_size: NA
d_call: NA
v_call: TRBV28
cdr3_aa: CASRQATYGYTF
cdr3_nt: TGTGCCAGCCGACAGGCAACCTATGGCTACACCTTC

j_call: TRBJ1-5
clone_size: NA
d_call: NA
v_call: TRBV7-2
cdr3_aa: CASSLFGQSNQPQHF
cdr3_nt: TGTGCCAGCAGCTTATTTGGACAAAGCAATCAGCCCCAGCATTTT

j_call: TRBJ1-5
clone_size: NA
d_call: NA
v_call: TRBV19
cdr3_aa: CASSTYPGQPQHF
cdr3_nt: TGTGCCAGTAGTACTTACCCCGGTCAGCCCCAGCATTTT

j_call: TRBJ2-7
clone_size: NA
d_call: NA
v_call: TRBV11-1
cdr3_aa: CASSLSDEQYF
cdr3_nt: TGTGCCAGCAGCTTGTCAGACGAGCAGTACTTC

j_call: TRBJ2-1
clone_size: NA
d_call: TRBD2
v_call: TRBV18
cdr3_aa: CASSPPGSGSPYNEQFF
cdr3_nt: TGTGCCAGCTCACCACCGGGTAGCGGGAGCCCCTACAATGAGCAGTTCTTC

j_call: TRBJ1-4
clone_size: NA
d_call: NA
v_call: TRBV27
cdr3_aa: CASSFRGILSLNEKLFF
cdr3_nt: TGTGCCAGCAGTTTCCGGGGAATCCTTTCCCTTAACGAAAAACTGTTTTTT

j_call: TRBJ2-1
clone_size: NA
d_call: NA
v_call: TRBV3-1/TRBV3-2
cdr3_aa: CASRQTGTVYNEQFF
cdr3_nt: TGTGCCAGCAGACAAACCGGGACTGTCTACAATGAGCAGTTCTTC

j_call: TRBJ1-4
clone_size: NA
d_call: NA
v_call: TRBV24-1
cdr3_aa: CATSDYTSTNEKLFF
cdr3_nt: TGTGCCACCAGTGATTACACCTCAACTAATGAAAAACTGTTTTTT

j_call: TRBJ2-2
clone_size: NA
d_call: TRBD1
v_call: TRBV3-1/TRBV3-2
cdr3_aa: CASSTLTGANTGELFF
cdr3_nt: TGTGCCAGCAGCACTCTTACAGGGGCGAACACCGGGGAGCTGTTTTTT

j_call: TRBJ2-2
clone_size: NA
d_call: TRBD1
v_call: TRBV5-1
cdr3_aa: CASSFTGTGVTGELFF
cdr3_nt: TGCGCCAGCAGCTTCACCGGGACAGGGGTCACCGGGGAGCTGTTTTTT

j_call: TRBJ2-3
clone_size: NA
d_call: TRBD1
v_call: TRBV11-3
cdr3_aa: CASSSGTGVTDTQYF
cdr3_nt: TGTGCCAGCAGCTCGGGGACAGGGGTAACAGATACGCAGTATTTT

j_call: TRBJ2-2
clone_size: few
d_call: TRBD2
v_call: TRBV3-1/TRBV3-2
cdr3_aa: CASSLGLAPTGELFF
cdr3_nt: TGTGCCAGCAGCCTAGGACTAGCCCCCACCGGGGAGCTGTTTTTT

j_call: TRBJ2-1
clone_size: NA
d_call: TRBD2
v_call: TRBV3-1/TRBV3-2
cdr3_aa: CASRPLAGSSYNEQFF
cdr3_nt: TGTGCCAGCAGACCTCTAGCGGGTAGCTCCTACAATGAGCAGTTCTTC

j_call: TRBJ2-7
clone_size: NA
d_call: TRBD2
v_call: TRBV6-5
cdr3_aa: CASGGGRAYEQYF
cdr3_nt: TGTGCCAGCGGGGGCGGGAGGGCCTACGAGCAGTACTTC

j_call: TRBJ2-5
clone_size: NA
d_call: TRBD2
v_call: TRBV5-1
cdr3_aa: CASSATSGQETQYF
cdr3_nt: TGCGCCAGCAGCGCGACTAGCGGTCAAGAGACCCAGTACTTC

j_call: TRBJ1-2
clone_size: NA
d_call: TRBD1
v_call: TRBV4-3
cdr3_aa: CASSQDRGRGIYTF
cdr3_nt: TGCGCCAGCAGCCAAGATCGGGGCAGGGGGATCTACACCTTC

j_call: TRBJ1-1
clone_size: NA
d_call: NA
v_call: TRBV19
cdr3_aa: CATGRGVTEAFF
cdr3_nt: TGTGCCACCGGCCGGGGGGTCACTGAAGCTTTCTTT

j_call: TRBJ2-5
clone_size: NA
d_call: TRBD2
v_call: TRBV14
cdr3_aa: CASSQEAGGPRQETQYF
cdr3_nt: TGTGCCAGCAGCCAAGAGGCGGGAGGGCCGCGACAAGAGACCCAGTACTTC

j_call: TRBJ2-2
clone_size: NA
d_call: TRBD2
v_call: TRBV7-9
cdr3_aa: CASSPRQLAATGELFF
cdr3_nt: TGTGCCAGCAGCCCAAGACAACTAGCGGCCACCGGGGAGCTGTTTTTT

j_call: TRBJ1-4
clone_size: NA
d_call: NA
v_call: TRBV9
cdr3_aa: CASSRQQSNEKLFF
cdr3_nt: TGTGCCAGCAGCCGACAGCAGAGTAATGAAAAACTGTTTTTT